The subject of this entry is one T cell receptor (beta chain). Its cognate antigen is unknown. The data belong to a study of OX40 agonist ivuxolimab in advanced cancers. Looking at the study overall: Ivuxolimab, an antibody that agonizes OX40 (CD134), was administered to the patients. Earlier anti-PD-1, anti-PD-L1 or anti-CTLA-4 therapy was permitted; about 44% had received some. General study findings and limits: At doses 0.1 to 3.0 mg/kg, CD4+ and CD8+ clones expanded.

Repertoires were generated with immunoSEQ multiplex PCR, while TCRdb's copy carries only in-frame clones and drops some. The repertoire holds about 40,000 clones, 88% seen once, with approximately 13% in the top ten. The CDR3 loop spans 14 amino acids. Trimming left V 2 bases short and J 0 bases short, with 7 bases between. The V gene's germline CDR1 is MNHEY and CDR2 SVGAGI. This chain connects TRBV6-5 to TRBJ1-2; D gene ambiguous. This TCR derives from an adult with an advanced solid tumor such as melanoma, head and neck, liver or kidney cancer. Sequenced here: CD4+ or CD8+ T cells sorted from blood, sampled in a trial of the OX40 agonist ivuxolimab. The CDR3 nucleotides are TGTGCCAGCAGTTACGAGGGTCCTAACTATGGCTACACCTTC. Protein: CASSYEGPNYGYTF.